Below, one TCR beta chain is given with its context. Its antigen is unknown. Given a much more abundant clone one base away, this may be a read error. As the CDR3 is not closed by the conserved phenylalanine or tryptophan, this likely results from a read error. As to time point: sample taken at primary tumor resection. The cohort: some 73 early-stage, untreated non-small cell lung cancer patients. The CDR3 runs to 13 residues. CDR1 MNHNY and CDR2 SVGAGI come from the germline V gene (reference sequence). V was trimmed by 7 bases and J by 5 bases, leaving 14 bases between them. This entry comes from a study of spatial heterogeneity in lung cancer. TCRdb analysed the 5' RACE reads with MiXCR anew, one entry per CDR3 protein. Of about 10,000 distinct CDR3 sequences in the sample, roughly 13% were seen once. General study results and limits: Tracking of tumor mutation counts was seen in expanded intratumoral alpha and beta TCR counts.

This rearrangement joins TRBV6-6 to TRBJ1-1, with D possibly TRBD1 on 6 matching bases. The sequenced sample was lung tumor tissue, obtained at surgery. The source of this sequence is a male donor with early-stage non-small cell lung cancer. DNA for the CDR3: TGTGCCAGCACCCTCACAGGGTATACTGAAGCTTTCCTT. Translated, it gives CASTLTGYTEAFL.